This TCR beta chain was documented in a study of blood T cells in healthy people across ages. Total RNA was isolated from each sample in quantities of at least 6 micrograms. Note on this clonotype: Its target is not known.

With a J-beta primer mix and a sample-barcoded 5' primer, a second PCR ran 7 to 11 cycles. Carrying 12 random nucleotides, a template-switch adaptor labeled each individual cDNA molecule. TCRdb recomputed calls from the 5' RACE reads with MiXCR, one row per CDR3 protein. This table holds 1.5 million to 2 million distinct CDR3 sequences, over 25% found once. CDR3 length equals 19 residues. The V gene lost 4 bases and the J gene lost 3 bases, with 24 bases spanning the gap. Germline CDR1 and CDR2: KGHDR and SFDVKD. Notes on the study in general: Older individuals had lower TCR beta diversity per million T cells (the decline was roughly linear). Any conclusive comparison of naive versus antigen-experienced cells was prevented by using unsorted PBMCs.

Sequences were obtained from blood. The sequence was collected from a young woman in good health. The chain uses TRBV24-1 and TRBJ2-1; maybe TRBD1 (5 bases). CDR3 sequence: CATSDKYQVGLHYYNEQFF. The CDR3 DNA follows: TGTGCCACCAGTGACAAGTACCAGGTGGGGCTTCACTACTACAATGAGCAGTTCTTC.